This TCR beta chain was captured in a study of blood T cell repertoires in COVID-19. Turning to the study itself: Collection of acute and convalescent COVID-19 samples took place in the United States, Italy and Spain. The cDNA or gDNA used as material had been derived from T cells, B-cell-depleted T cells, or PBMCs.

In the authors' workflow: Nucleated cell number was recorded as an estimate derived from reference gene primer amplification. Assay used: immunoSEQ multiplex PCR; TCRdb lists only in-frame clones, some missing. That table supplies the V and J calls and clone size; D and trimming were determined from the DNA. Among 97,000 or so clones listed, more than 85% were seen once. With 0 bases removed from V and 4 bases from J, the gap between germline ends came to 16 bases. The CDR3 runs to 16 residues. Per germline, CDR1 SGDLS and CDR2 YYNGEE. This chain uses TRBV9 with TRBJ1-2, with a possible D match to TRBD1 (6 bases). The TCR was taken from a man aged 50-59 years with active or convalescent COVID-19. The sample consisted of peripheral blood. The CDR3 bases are TGTGCCAGCAGCGTAGCTGAGGGCCCCAGGGGCTATGGCTACACCTTC. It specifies CASSVAEGPRGYGYTF.